This T cell receptor (beta chain) is drawn from a study of cytomegalovirus exposure and HLA in healthy donors. Overall study: Earlier sequencing of about 179 million T cells yielded 90 million to 140 million unique TCR beta sequences.

Of note for this clone: Antigen specificity is unknown.

Per germline, CDR1 LNHNV and CDR2 YYDKDF (reference sequence). The CDR3 covers 12 residues. V was shortened by 0 bases and J by 7 bases, with 4 bases between the two germline ends. Study-level points and caveats: When analyzed later, a missense DCLRE1C variant was found to be linked to TCR beta V- and J-gene trimming. There were three CMV-associated chains whose specificity for CMV antigens was confirmed in vitro.

Primers included in the PCR were 60 Vbeta and 13 Jbeta primers. The method was immunoSEQ multiplex PCR; TCRdb's version includes in-frame clones alone and lacks a portion of them. The sample has around 65,000 clones, around three quarters seen once. This chain joins TRBV15 and TRBJ2-1; D is undetermined. The sequence came from a woman younger than 45 in good health and CMV-seronegative. The source material was PBMCs. For the CDR3, the DNA is TGTGCCACCAGCAGAGATACAAATGAGCAGTTCTTC. Translating it yields CATSRDTNEQFF.